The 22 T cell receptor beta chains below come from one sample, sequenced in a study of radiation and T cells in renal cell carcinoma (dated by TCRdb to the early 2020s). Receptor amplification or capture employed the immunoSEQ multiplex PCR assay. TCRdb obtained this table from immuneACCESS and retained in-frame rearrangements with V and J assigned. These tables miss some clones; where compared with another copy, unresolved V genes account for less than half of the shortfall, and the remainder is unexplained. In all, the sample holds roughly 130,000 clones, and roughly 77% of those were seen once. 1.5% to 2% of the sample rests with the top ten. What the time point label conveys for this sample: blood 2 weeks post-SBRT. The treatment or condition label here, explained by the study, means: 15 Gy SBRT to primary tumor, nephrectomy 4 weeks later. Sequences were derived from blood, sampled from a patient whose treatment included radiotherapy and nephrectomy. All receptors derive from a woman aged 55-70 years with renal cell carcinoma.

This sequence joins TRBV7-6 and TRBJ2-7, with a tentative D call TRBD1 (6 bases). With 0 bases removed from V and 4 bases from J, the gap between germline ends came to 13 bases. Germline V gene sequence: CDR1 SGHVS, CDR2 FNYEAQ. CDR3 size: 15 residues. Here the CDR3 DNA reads TGTGCCAGCAGCTTAGCTGCAGGGGATATATACGAGCAGTACTTC. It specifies CASSLAAGDIYEQYF.

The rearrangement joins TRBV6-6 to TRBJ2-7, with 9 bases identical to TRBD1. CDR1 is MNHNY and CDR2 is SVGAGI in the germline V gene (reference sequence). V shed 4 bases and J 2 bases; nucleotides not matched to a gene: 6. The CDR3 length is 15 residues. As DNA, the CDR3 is TGTGCCAGCAGTTTGCAGCGGGACAGGGCCTACGAGCAGTACTTC. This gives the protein CASSLQRDRAYEQYF.

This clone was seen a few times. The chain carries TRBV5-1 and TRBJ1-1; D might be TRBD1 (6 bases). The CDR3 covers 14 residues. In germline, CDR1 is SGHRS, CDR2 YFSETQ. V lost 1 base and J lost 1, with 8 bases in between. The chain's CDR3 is CASSLWTANTEAFF. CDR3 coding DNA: TGCGCCAGCAGCTTGTGGACAGCGAACACTGAAGCTTTCTTT.

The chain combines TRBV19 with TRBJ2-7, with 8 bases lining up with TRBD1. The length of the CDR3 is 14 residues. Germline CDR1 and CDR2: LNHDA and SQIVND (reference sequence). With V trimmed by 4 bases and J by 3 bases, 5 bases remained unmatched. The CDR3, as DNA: TGTGCCAGTAGTACCGGACAGGGAAACTACGAGCAGTACTTC. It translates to CASSTGQGNYEQYF.

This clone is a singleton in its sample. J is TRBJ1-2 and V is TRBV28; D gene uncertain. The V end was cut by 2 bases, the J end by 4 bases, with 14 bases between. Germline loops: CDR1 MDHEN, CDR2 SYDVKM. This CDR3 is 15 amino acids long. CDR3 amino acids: CASSLGGLTLYGYTF. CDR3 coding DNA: TGTGCCAGCAGTTTAGGAGGGCTTACCCTCTATGGCTACACCTTC.

In DNA form, the CDR3 reads TGTGCCAGCAGTTTTTTCCCAGCGGAGACCCAGTACTTC. Amino acid sequence: CASSFFPAETQYF. This chain uses TRBV27 with TRBJ2-5; no clear D. The CDR3 is 13 residues long. V was pared by 3 bases and J by 5 bases, with 10 bases between. The germline gives CDR1 MNHEY, CDR2 SMNVEV (reference sequence).

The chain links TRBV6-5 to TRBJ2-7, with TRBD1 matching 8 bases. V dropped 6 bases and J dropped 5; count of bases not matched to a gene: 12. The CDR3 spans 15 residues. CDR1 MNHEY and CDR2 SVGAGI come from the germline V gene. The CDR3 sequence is CASRSPRTGFDEQYF. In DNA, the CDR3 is TGTGCCAGCAGGTCTCCCCGGACAGGGTTCGACGAGCAGTACTTC.

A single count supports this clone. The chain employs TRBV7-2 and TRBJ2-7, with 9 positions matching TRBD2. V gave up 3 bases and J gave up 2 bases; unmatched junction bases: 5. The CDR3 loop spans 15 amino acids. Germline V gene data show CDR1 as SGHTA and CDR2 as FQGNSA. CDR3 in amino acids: CASSFTSGPPYEQYF. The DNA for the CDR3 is TGTGCCAGCAGCTTTACTAGCGGGCCTCCCTACGAGCAGTACTTC. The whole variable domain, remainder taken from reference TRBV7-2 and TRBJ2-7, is GAGVSQSPSNKVTEKGKDVELRCDPISGHTALYWYRQSLGQGLEFLIYFQGNSAPDKSGLPSDRFSAERTGGSVSTLTIQRTQQEDSAVYLCASSFTSGPPYEQYFGPGTRLTVT.

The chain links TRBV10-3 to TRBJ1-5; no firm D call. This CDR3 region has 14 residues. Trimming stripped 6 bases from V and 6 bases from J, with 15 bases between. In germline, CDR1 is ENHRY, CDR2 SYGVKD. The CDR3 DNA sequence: TGTGCCATCAGCCCAGACATCAGCGGTCAGCCCCAGCATTTT. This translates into CAISPDISGQPQHF.

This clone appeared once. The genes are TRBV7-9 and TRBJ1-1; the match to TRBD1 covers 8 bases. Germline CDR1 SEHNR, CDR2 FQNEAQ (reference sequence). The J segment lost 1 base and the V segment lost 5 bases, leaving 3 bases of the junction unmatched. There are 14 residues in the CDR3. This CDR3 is CASSPGGRNTEAFF. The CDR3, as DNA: TGTGCCAGCAGCCCAGGGGGCCGGAACACTGAAGCTTTCTTT. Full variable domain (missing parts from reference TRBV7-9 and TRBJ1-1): DTGVSQNPRHKITKRGQNVTFRCDPISEHNRLYWYRQTLGQGPEFLTYFQNEAQLEKSRLLSDRFSAERPKGSFSTLEIQRTEQGDSAMYLCASSPGGRNTEAFFGQGTRLTVV.

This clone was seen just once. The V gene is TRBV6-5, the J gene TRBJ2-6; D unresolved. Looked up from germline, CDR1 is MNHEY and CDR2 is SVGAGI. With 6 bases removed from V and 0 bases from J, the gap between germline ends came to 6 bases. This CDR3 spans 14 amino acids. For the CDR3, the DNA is TGTGCCAGCAGCGCGTTCTCTGGGGCCAACGTCCTGACTTTC. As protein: CASSAFSGANVLTF.

The CDR3 nucleotides are TGTGCCAGCACCCTACAGGGTAGGTCTGCGGGCTACACCTTC. Translated, it gives CASTLQGRSAGYTF. This chain uses TRBV2 with TRBJ1-2; maybe TRBD1 (6 bases). With 7 bases removed from V and 8 bases from J, the gap between germline ends came to 20 bases. The germline V gene has CDR1 SNHLY and CDR2 FYNNEI. This CDR3 comprises 14 residues.

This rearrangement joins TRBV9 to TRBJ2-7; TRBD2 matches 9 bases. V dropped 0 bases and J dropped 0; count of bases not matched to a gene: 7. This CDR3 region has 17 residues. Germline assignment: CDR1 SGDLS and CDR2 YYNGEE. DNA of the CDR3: TGTGCCAGCAGCGTAGGCGGGAGGGCGCCGAACTCCTACGAGCAGTACTTC. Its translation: CASSVGGRAPNSYEQYF.

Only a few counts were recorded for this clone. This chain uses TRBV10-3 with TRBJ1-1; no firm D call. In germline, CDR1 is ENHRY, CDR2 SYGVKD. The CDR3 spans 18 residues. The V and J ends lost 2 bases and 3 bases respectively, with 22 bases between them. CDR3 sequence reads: CAISEAGPLENIYTEAFF. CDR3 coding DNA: TGTGCCATCAGTGAGGCCGGACCATTAGAAAACATTTACACTGAAGCTTTCTTT.

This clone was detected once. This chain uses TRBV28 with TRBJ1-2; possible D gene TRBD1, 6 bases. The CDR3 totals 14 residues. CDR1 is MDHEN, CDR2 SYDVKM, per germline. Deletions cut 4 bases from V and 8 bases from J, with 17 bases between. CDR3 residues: CASSSLSTGHGYTF. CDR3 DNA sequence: TGTGCCAGCAGTTCTTTGTCGACAGGTCACGGCTACACCTTC.

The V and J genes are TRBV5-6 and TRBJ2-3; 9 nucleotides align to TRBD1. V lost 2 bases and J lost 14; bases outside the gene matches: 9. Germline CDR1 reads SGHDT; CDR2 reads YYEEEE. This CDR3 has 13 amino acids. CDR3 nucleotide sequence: TGTGCCAGCAGCTTAACGACCGGGACAGGGTGGTATTTT. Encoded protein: CASSLTTGTGWYF.

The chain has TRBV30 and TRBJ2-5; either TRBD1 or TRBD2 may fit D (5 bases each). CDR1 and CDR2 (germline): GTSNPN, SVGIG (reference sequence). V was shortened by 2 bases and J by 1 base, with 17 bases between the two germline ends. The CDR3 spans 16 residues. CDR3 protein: CAWSRADTGSQETQYF. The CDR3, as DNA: TGTGCCTGGAGTAGGGCGGACACGGGATCCCAAGAGACCCAGTACTTC.

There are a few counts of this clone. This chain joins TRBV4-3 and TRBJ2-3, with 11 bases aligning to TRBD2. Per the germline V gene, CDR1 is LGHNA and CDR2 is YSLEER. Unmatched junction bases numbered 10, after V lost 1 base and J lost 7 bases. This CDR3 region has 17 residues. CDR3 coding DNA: TGCGCCAGCAGCCAAGGTGCGGGGACTAGCGGCACGAATACGCAGTATTTT. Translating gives CASSQGAGTSGTNTQYF.

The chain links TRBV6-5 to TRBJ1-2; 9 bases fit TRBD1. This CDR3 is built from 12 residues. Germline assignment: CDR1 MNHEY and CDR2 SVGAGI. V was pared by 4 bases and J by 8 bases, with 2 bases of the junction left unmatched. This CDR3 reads CASSWGQGGYTF. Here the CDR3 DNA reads TGTGCCAGCAGTTGGGGACAGGGAGGCTACACCTTC.

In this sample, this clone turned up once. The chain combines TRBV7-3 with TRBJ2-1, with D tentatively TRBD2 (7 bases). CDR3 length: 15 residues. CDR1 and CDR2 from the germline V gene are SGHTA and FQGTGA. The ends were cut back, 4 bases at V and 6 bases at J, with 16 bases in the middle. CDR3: CASSWGGLRSNEQFF. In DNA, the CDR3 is TGTGCCAGCAGCTGGGGGGGCCTCCGAAGCAATGAGCAGTTCTTC.

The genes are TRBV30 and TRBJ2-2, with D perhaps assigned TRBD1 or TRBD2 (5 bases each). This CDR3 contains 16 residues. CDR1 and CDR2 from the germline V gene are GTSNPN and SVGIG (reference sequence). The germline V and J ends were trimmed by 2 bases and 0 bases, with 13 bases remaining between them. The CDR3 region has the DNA TGTGCCTGGAGTATAGGGACCCACACGAACACCGGGGAGCTGTTTTTT. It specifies CAWSIGTHTNTGELFF.

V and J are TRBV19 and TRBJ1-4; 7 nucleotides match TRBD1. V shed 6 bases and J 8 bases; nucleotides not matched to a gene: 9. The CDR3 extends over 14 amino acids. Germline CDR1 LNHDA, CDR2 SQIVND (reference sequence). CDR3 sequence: CASSPGGGREKLFF. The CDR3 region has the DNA TGTGCCAGTAGCCCAGGGGGAGGACGCGAAAAACTGTTTTTT.